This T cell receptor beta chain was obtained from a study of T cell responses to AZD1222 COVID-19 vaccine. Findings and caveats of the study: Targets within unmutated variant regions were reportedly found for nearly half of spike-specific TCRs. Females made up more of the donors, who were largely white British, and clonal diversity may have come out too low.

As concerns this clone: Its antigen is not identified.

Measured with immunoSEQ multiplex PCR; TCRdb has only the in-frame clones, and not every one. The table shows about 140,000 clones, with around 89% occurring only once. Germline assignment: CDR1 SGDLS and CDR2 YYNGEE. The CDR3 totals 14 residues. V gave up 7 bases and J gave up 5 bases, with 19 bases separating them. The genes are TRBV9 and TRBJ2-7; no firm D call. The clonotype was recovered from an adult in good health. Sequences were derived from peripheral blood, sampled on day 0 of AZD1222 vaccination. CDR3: CASAPQRSPNEQYF. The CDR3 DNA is TGTGCCAGCGCGCCCCAGCGATCCCCCAACGAGCAGTACTTC. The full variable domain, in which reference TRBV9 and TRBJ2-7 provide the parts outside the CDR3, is DSGVTQTPKHLITATGQRVTLRCSPRSGDLSVYWYQQSLDQGLQFLIQYYNGEERAKGNILERFSAQQFPDLHSELNLSSLELGDSALYFCASAPQRSPNEQYFGPGTRLTVT.